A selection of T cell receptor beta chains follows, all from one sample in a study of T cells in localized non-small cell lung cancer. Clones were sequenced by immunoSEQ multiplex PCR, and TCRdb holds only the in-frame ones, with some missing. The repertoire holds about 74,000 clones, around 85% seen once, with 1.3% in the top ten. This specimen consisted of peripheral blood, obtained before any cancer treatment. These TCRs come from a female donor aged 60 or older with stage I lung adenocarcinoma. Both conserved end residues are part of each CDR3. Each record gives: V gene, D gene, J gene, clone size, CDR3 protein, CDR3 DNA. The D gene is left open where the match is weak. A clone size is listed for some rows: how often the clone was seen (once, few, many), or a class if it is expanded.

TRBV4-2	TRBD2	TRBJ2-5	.	CASSPTALAGGGETQYF	TGTGCCAGCAGCCCAACAGCACTAGCGGGAGGAGGTGAGACCCAGTACTTC
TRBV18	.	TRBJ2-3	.	CASSPVVVLYTDTQYF	TGTGCCAGCTCACCGGTAGTAGTTCTTTACACAGATACGCAGTATTTT
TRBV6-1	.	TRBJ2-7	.	CASRLAKILGEQYF	TGTGCCAGCCGGCTAGCGAAAATCCTGGGGGAGCAGTACTTC
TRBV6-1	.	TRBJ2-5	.	CASSVRIWGTQETQYF	TGTGCCAGCAGTGTACGGATTTGGGGGACCCAAGAGACCCAGTACTTC
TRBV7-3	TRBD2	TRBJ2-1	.	CASSLELAEYNEQFF	TGTGCCAGCAGCTTAGAACTAGCGGAGTACAATGAGCAGTTCTTC
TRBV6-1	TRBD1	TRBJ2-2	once	CASRPGTANTGELFF	TGTGCCAGCAGACCCGGGACAGCGAACACCGGGGAGCTGTTTTTT
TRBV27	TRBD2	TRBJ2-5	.	CASSRSGGDQETQYF	TGTGCCAGCAGTCGTAGCGGGGGCGACCAAGAGACCCAGTACTTC
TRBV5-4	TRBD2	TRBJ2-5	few	CASSLALAGGEGTQYF	TGTGCCAGCAGCTTGGCCTTAGCGGGAGGGGAGGGGACCCAGTACTTC
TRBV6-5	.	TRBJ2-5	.	CASRGGGAGETQYF	TGTGCCAGCAGGGGTGGGGGGGCCGGAGAGACCCAGTACTTC
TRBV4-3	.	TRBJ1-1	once	CASSPARGTEAFF	TGCGCCAGCAGCCCGGCACGGGGCACTGAAGCTTTCTTT
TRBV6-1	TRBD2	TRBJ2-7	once	CASKGLAGPYEQYF	TGTGCCAGCAAGGGACTAGCGGGGCCCTACGAGCAGTACTTC
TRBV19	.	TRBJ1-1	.	CASSNARGGNTEAFF	TGTGCCAGTAGTAATGCGAGGGGAGGGAACACTGAAGCTTTCTTT
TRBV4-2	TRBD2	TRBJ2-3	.	CASSQEREGLNTQYF	TGTGCCAGCAGCCAAGAGCGGGAGGGCCTGAATACGCAGTATTTT
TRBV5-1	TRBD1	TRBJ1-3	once	CASSLASRDRVAPIYF	TGCGCCAGCAGCTTGGCCTCCCGGGACAGGGTGGCGCCCATATATTTT
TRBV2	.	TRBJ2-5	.	CASSGSEQETQYF	TGTGCCAGCAGCGGCAGCGAGCAAGAGACCCAGTACTTC
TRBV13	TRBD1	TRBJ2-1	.	CASSPQQGSHEQFF	TGTGCCAGCAGCCCTCAACAGGGGTCGCATGAGCAGTTCTTC
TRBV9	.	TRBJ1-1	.	CASSVEPGQGTEAFF	TGTGCCAGCAGCGTGGAACCCGGCCAGGGCACTGAAGCTTTCTTT
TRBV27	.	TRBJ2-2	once	CASSLTVVSTGELFF	TGTGCCAGCAGTCTGACAGTCGTGAGCACCGGGGAGCTGTTTTTT
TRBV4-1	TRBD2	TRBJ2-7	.	CASSQDGWTSGGEEEQYF	TGCGCCAGCAGCCAAGATGGGTGGACTAGCGGGGGGGAGGAGGAGCAGTACTTC
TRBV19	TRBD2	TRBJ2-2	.	CASSIPPGTSGQNTGELFF	TGTGCCAGTAGTATACCCCCCGGGACTAGCGGCCAAAACACCGGGGAGCTGTTTTTT